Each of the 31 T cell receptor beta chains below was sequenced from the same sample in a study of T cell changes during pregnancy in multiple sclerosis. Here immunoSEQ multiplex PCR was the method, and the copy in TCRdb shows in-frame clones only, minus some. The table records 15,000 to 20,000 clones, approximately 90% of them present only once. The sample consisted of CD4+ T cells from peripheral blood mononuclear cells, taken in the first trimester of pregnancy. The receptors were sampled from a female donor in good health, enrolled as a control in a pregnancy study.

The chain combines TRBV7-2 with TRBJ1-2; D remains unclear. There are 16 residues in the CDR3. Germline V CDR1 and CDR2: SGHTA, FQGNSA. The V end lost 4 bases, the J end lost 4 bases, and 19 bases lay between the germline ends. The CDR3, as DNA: TGTGCCAGCAGCTCCCCTGGTGGAGGTTTCTTCTATGGCTACACCTTC. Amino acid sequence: CASSSPGGGFFYGYTF.

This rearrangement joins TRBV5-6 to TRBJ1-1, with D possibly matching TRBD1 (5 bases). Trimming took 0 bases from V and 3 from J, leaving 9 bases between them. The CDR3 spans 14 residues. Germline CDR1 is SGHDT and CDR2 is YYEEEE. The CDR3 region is CASSLVSGYTEAFF. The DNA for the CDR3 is TGTGCCAGCAGCTTGGTATCAGGGTACACTGAAGCTTTCTTT.

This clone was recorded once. The CDR3, as DNA: TGTGCCAGCAGCAAAGTCAAGCGGGAGGGTCCCGGGGAGCTGTTTTTT. Amino acid sequence: CASSKVKREGPGELFF. The chain combines TRBV21-1 with TRBJ2-2; the tabulated D call, TRBD2, remains unverified against the DNA. TRBV21-1 is assigned pseudogene status. The CDR3 is made up of 16 amino acids.

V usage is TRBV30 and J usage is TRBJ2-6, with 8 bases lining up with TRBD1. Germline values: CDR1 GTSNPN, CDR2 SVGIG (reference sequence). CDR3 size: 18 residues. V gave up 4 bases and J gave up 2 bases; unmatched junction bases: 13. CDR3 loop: CAWIFNGQGSPGANVLTF. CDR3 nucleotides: TGTGCCTGGATTTTCAACGGACAGGGAAGTCCTGGGGCCAACGTCCTGACTTTC.

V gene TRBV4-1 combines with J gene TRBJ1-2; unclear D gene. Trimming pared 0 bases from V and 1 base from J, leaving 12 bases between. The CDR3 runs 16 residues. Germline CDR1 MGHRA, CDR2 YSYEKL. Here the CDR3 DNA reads TGCGCCAGCAGCCAAGATGATGAGTTGATTAACTATGGCTACACCTTC. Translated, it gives CASSQDDELINYGYTF.

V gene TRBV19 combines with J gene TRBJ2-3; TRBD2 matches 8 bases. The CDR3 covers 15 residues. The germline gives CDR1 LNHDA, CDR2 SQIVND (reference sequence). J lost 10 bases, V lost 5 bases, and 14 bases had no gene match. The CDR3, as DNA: TGTGCCAGTAGTGTCGGACTAGCTGAGACGGTCCCGCAGTATTTT. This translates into CASSVGLAETVPQYF.

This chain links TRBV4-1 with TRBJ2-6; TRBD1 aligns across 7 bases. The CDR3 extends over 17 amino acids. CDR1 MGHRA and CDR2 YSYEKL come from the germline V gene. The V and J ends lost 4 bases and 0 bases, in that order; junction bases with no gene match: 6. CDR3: CASSLSDRVSGANVLTF. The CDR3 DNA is TGCGCCAGCAGCCTATCCGACAGGGTCTCTGGGGCCAACGTCCTGACTTTC.

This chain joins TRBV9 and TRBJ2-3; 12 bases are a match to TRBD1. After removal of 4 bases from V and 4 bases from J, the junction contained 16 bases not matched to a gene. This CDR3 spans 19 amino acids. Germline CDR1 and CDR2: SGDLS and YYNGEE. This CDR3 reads CASSSSKGDRGLRADTQYF. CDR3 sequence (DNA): TGTGCCAGCAGCTCCTCAAAGGGGGACAGGGGGCTTCGAGCAGATACGCAGTATTTT.

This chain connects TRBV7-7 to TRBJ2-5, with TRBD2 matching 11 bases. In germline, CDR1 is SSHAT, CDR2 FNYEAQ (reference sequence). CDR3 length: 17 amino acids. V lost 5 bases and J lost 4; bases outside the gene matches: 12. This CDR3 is CASSTLTSGGGPETQYF. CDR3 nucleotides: TGTGCCAGCAGCACCCTCACTAGCGGGGGAGGCCCAGAGACCCAGTACTTC.

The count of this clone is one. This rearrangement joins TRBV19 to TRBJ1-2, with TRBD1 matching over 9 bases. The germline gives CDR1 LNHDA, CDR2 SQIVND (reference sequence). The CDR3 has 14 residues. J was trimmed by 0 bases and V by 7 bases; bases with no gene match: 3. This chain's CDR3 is CASNYRGPNYGYTF. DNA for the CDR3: TGTGCCAGTAATTACAGGGGGCCTAACTATGGCTACACCTTC.

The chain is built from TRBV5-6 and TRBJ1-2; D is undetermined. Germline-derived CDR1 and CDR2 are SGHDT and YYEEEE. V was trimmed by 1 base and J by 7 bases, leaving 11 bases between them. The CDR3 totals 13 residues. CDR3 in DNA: TGTGCCAGCAGCTTGCCCGTCAGTGGTGGCTACACCTTC. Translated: CASSLPVSGGYTF.

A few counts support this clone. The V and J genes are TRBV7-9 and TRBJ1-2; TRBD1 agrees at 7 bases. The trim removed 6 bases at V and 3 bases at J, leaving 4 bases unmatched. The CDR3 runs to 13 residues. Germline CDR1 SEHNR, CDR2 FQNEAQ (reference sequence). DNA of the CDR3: TGTGCCAGCAGTCCGACAGGGCACTATGGCTACACCTTC. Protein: CASSPTGHYGYTF.

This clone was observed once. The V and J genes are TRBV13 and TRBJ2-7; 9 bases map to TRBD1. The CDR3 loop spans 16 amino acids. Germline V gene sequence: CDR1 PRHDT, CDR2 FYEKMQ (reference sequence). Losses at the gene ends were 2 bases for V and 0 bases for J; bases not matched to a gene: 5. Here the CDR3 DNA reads TGTGCCAGCAGCTTAAGGGACAGGGAAAGCTCCTACGAGCAGTACTTC. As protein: CASSLRDRESSYEQYF.

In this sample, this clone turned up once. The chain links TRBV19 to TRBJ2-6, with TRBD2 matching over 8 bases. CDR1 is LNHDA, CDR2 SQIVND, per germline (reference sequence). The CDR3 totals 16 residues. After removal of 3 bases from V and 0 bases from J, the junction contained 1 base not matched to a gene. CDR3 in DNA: TGTGCCAGTAGTATCGGGGGGGGCTCTGGGGCCAACGTCCTGACTTTC. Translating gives CASSIGGGSGANVLTF. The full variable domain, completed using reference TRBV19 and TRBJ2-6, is DGGITQSPKYLFRKEGQNVTLSCEQNLNHDAMYWYRQDPGQGLRLIYYSQIVNDFQKGDIAEGYSVSREKKESFPLTVTSAQKNPTAFYLCASSIGGGSGANVLTFGAGSRLTVL.

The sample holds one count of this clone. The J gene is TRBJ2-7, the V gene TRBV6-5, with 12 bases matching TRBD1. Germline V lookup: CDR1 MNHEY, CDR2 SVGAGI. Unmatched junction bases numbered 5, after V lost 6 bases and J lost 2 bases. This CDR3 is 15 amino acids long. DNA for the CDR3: TGTGCCAGCAGACCCGGGACAGGGGGCCCCTACGAGCAGTACTTC. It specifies CASRPGTGGPYEQYF.

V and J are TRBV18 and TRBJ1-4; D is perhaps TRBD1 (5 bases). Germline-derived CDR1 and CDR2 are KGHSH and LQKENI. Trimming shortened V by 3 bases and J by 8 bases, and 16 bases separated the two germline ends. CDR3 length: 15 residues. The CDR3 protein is CASSPGMGLREKLFF. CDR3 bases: TGTGCCAGCTCACCCGGTATGGGACTAAGGGAAAAACTGTTTTTT.

CDR3 in DNA: TGTGCCAGCAGTGAAGGGTACAGGGCAGGGGAGACCCAGTACTTC. This codes for CASSEGYRAGETQYF. The chain combines TRBV6-1 with TRBJ2-5; TRBD1 is a possible D gene (6 bases). This CDR3 is 15 amino acids long. Trimming removed 1 base from V and 5 bases from J, with 14 bases in between. Per germline, CDR1 MNHNS and CDR2 SASEGT.

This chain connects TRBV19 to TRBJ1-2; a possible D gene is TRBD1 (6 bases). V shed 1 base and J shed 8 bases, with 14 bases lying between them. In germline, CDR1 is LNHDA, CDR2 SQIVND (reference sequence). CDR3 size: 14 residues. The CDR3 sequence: CASSIGTRGVGYTF. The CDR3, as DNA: TGTGCCAGTAGTATAGGAACCAGGGGAGTCGGCTACACCTTC.

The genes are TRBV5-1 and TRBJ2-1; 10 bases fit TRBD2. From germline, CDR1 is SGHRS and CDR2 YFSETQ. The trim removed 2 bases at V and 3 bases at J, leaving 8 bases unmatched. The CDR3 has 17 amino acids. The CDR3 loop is CASSFNGLAGVYNEQFF. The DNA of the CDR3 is TGCGCCAGCAGCTTCAACGGGCTAGCGGGGGTCTACAATGAGCAGTTCTTC.

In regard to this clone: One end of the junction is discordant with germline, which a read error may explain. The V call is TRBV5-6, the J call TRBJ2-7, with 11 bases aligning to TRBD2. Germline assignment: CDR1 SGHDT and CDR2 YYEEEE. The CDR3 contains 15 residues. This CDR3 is CASSFLAGGSYGQYF. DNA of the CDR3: TGTGCCAGCAGCTTCTTAGCGGGGGGGTCGTACGGGCAGTACTTC.

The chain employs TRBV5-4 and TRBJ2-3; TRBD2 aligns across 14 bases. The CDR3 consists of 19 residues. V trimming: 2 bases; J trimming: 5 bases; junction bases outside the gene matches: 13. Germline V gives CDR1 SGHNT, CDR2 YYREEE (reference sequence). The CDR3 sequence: CASSFPGLAGEGPQDTQYF. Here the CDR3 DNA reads TGTGCCAGCAGCTTTCCGGGACTAGCGGGAGAAGGTCCCCAAGATACGCAGTATTTT.

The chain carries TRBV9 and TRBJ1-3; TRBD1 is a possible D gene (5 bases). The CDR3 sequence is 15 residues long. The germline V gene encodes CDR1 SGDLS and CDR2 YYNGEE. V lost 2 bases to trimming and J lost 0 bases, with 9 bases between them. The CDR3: CASSVGGDSGNTIYF. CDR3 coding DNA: TGTGCCAGCAGCGTTGGGGGGGACTCTGGAAACACCATATATTTT.

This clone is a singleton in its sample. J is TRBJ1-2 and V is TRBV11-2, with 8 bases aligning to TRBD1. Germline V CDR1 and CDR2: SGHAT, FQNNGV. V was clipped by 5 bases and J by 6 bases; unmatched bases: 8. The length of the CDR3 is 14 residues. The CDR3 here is CASSLPTGVDGYTF. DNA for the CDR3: TGTGCCAGCAGCCTCCCGACAGGGGTGGATGGCTACACCTTC. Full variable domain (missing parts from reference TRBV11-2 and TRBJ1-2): EAGVAQSPRYKIIEKRQSVAFWCNPISGHATLYWYQQILGQGPKLLIQFQNNGVVDDSQLPKDRFSAERLKGVDSTLKIQPAKLEDSAVYLCASSLPTGVDGYTFGSGTRLTVV.

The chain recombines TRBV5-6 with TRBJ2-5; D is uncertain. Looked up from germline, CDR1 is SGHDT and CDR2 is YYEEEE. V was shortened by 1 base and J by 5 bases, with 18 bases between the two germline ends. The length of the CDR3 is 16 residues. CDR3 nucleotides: TGTGCCAGCAGCTTGTTCCCTAGTGATATAACGGAGACCCAGTACTTC. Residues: CASSLFPSDITETQYF. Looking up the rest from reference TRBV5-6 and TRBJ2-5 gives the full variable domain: DAGVTQSPTHLIKTRGQQVTLRCSPKSGHDTVSWYQQALGQGPQFIFQYYEEEERQRGNFPDRFSGHQFPNYSSELNVNALLLGDSALYLCASSLFPSDITETQYFGPGTRLLVL.

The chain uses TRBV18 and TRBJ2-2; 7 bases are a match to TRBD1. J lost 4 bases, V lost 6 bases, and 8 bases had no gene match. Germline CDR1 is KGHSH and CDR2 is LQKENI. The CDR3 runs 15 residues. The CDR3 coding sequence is TGTGCCAGCTCGCCAACAGGGGCCGCCACCGGGGAGCTGTTTTTT. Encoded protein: CASSPTGAATGELFF.

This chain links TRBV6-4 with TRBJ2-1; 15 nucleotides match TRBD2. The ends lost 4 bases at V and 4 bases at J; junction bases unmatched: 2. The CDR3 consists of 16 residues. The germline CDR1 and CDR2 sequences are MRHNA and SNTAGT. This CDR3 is CASSAGTSGRYNEQFF. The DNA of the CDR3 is TGTGCCAGCAGTGCAGGGACTAGCGGGAGGTACAATGAGCAGTTCTTC.

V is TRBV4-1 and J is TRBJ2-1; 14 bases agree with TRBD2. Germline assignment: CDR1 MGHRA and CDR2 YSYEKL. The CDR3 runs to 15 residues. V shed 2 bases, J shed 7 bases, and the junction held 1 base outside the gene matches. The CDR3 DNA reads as TGCGCCAGCAGCCAACGGACTAGCGGGAGGAATGAGCAGTTCTTC. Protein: CASSQRTSGRNEQFF.

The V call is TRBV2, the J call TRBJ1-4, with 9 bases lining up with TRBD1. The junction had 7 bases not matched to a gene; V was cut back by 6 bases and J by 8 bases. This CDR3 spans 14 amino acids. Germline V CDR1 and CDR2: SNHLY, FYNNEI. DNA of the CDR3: TGTGCCAGCAGGACCGGACAGGGGAGCGAAAAACTGTTTTTT. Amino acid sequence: CASRTGQGSEKLFF.

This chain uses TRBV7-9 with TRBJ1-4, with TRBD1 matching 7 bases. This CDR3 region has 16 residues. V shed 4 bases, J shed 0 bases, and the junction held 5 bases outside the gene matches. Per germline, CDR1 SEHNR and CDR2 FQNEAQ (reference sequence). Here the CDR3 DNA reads TGTGCCAGCAGCTCGGGACAGACTACAACTAATGAAAAACTGTTTTTT. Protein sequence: CASSSGQTTTNEKLFF.

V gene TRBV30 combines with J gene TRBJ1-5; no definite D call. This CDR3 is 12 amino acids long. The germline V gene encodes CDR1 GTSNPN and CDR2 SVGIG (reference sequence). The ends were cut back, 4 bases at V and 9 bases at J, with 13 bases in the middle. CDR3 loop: CAWMPSGGPQHF. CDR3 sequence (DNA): TGTGCCTGGATGCCGAGCGGAGGGCCCCAGCATTTT.

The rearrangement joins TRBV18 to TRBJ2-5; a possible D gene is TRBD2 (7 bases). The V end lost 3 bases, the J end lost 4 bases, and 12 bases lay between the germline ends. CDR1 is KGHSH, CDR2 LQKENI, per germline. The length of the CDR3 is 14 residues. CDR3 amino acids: CASSPSGGRETQYF. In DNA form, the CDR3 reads TGTGCCAGCTCACCTTCCGGGGGGCGAGAGACCCAGTACTTC.